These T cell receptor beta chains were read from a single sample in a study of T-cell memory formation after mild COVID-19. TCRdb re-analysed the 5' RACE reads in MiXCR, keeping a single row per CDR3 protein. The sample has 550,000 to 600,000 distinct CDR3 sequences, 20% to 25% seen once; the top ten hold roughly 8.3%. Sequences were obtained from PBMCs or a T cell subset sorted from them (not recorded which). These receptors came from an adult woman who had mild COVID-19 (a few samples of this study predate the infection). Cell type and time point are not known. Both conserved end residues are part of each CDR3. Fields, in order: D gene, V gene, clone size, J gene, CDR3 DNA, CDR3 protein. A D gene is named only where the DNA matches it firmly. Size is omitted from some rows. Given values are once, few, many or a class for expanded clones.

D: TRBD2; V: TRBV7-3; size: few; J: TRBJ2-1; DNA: TGTGCCAGCAGCCCCCTAGCGGGAGAGGGTCAGTTCTTC; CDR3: CASSPLAGEGQFF
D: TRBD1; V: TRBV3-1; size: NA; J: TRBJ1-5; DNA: TGTGCCAGCAGCCAAGATCCGGAGGACGCCCGGGACAGGGGGCCAAAGAGCAATCAGCCCCAGCATTTT; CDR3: CASSQDPEDARDRGPKSNQPQHF
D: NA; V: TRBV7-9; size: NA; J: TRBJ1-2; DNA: TGTGCCAGCAGCCAAGCTGTAACGGGTAACTATGGCTACACCTTC; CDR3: CASSQAVTGNYGYTF
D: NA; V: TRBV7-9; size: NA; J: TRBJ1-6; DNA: TGTGCCAGCAGCTCAATTACGACAGTTAATTCACCCCTCCACTTT; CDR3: CASSSITTVNSPLHF
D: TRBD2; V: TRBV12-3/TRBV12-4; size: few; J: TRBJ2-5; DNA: TGTGCCAGCAGTTTTATAGGACTAGCGGGAGGGCACCAAGAGACCCAGTACTTC; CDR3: CASSFIGLAGGHQETQYF
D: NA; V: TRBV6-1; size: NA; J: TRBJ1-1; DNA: TGTGCCAGCAGTGAAGCGGGCCATCGGACAGCCAGAAACACTGAAGCTTTCTTT; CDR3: CASSEAGHRTARNTEAFF
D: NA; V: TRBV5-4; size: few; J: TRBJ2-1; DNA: TGTGCCAGCAGCCCCCCCTTGCGGCTCCACAATGAGCAGTTCTTC; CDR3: CASSPPLRLHNEQFF
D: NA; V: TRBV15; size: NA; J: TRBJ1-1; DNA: TGTGCCACCAGCAGAGATATGGGCAGGCTGAACACTGAAGCTTTCTTT; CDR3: CATSRDMGRLNTEAFF
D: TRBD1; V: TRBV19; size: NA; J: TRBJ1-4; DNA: TGTGCCAGTAGTACCCGGGACAGGGGGCGAGGAACTAATGAAAAACTGTTTTTT; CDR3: CASSTRDRGRGTNEKLFF
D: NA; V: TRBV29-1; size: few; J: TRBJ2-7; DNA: TGCAGCGTTGAAGATCGTCAGGGGCTCGGGAGTTACGAGCAGTACTTC; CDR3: CSVEDRQGLGSYEQYF
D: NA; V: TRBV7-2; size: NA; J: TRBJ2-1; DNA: TGTGCCAGCAGCTTAGTTGAGGGGTCTCCGGAGCAGTTCTTC; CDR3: CASSLVEGSPEQFF
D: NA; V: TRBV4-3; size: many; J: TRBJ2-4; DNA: TGCGCCAGCAGCCAAGCGGGGTTAGCCAAAAACATTCAGTACTTC; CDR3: CASSQAGLAKNIQYF
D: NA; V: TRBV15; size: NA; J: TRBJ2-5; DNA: TGTGCCACCAGCGGTCGGGACTGGGGGGACGAGACCCAGTACTTC; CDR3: CATSGRDWGDETQYF
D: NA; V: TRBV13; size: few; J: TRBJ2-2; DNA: TGTGCCAGCAGCGGACAATCCGGGGAGCTGTTTTTT; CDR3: CASSGQSGELFF
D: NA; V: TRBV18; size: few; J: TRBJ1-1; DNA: TGTGCCAGCTCACCATCGGGGGGGAGGAACACTGAAGCTTTCTTT; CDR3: CASSPSGGRNTEAFF
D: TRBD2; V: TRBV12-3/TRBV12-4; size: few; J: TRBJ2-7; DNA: TGTGCCAGCAGTCGGCTAGCGGGGACCTACGAGCAGTACTTC; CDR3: CASSRLAGTYEQYF
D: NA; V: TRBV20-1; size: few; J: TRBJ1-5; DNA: TGCAGTGCTAGAATGGGCCAGGATCAGCCCCAGCATTTT; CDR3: CSARMGQDQPQHF
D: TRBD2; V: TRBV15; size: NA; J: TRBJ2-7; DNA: TGTGCCACCAGCAGAGCAAGGACTAGCGGGGCCTACGAGCAGTACTTC; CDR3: CATSRARTSGAYEQYF
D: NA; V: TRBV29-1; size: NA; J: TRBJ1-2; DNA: TGCAGCGTACGTTTTGACTATGGCTACACCTTC; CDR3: CSVRFDYGYTF
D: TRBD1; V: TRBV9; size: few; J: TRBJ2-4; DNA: TGTGCCAGCAGCGGATGGAGGCAGGGGGCGAACATTCAGTACTTC; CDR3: CASSGWRQGANIQYF
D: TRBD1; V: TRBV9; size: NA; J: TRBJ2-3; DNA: TGTGCCAGCAGCGCGGGACAGGGATCAGATACGCAGTATTTT; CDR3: CASSAGQGSDTQYF
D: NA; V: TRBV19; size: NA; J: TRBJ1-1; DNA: TGTGCCAGTATTAAAAACACGGGACACACTGAAGCTTTCTTT; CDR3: CASIKNTGHTEAFF
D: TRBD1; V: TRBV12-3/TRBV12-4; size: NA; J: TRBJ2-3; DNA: TGTGCCAGCAGTGTAGCCGGGACAGGTGTTTTTCCCGGAGATACGCAGTATTTT; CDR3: CASSVAGTGVFPGDTQYF
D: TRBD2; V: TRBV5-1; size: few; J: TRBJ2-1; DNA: TGCGCCAGCAGCATGGCAGCGGGAACGTTTGAGGACAATGAGCAGTTCTTC; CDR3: CASSMAAGTFEDNEQFF
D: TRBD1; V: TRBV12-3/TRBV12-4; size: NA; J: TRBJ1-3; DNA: TGTGCCAGCAGCCACGGACAGGGAGGGAACACCATATATTTT; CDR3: CASSHGQGGNTIYF
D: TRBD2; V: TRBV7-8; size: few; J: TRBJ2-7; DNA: TGTGCCAGCAGCTTACCAGCGGGGGCCTACGAGCAGTACTTC; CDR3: CASSLPAGAYEQYF
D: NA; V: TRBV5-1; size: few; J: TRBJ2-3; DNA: TGCGCCAGCAGCTTGGAAGAGGGGACGGCGCAGTATTTT; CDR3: CASSLEEGTAQYF
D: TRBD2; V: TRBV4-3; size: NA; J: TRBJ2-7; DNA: TGCGCCAGCAGCCAAGGGACTAGCGGGAAAGGCTACGAGCAGTACTTC; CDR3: CASSQGTSGKGYEQYF
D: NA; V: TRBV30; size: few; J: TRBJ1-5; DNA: TGTGCCTGGAATCCGGCAGTTGGGAATCAGCCCCAGCATTTT; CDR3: CAWNPAVGNQPQHF
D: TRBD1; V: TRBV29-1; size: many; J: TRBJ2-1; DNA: TGCAGCGTTCCCCCAGGGAGACAGGGATACAATGAGCAGTTCTTC; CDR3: CSVPPGRQGYNEQFF
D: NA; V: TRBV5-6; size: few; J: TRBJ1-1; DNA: TGTGCCAGCAGCTGGGGGTTAGGCACTGAAGCTTTCTTT; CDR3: CASSWGLGTEAFF
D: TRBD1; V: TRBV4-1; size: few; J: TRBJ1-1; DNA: TGCGCCAGCAGCCCTGGGGACAGGGGAGAAGCTTTCTTT; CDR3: CASSPGDRGEAFF
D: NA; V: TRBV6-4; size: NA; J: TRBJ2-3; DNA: TGTGCCAGCAGTAGGAGGGACACAGATACGCAGTATTTT; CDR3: CASSRRDTDTQYF
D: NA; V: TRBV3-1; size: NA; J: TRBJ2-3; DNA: TGTGCCAGCAGCCCCCTCGGGAGCAGTCCAGATACGCAGTATTTT; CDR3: CASSPLGSSPDTQYF
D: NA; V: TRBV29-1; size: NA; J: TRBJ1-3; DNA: TGCAGCGTTGACCCGGGGGGATCTGGAAACACCATATATTTT; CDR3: CSVDPGGSGNTIYF
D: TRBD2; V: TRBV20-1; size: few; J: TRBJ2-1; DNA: TGCAGTGCTAGACGGACTAGCGGGGGCCTCTACAATGAGCAGTTCTTC; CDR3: CSARRTSGGLYNEQFF
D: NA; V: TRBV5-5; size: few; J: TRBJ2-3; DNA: TGTGCCAGCAGCTTGGCCGGAGTGCCCCGCACAGATACGCAGTATTTT; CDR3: CASSLAGVPRTDTQYF
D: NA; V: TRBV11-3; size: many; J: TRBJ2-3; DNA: TGTGCCAGCAGCTCTAACTGGGCAGATACGCAGTATTTT; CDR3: CASSSNWADTQYF
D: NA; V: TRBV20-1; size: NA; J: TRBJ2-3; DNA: TGCAGTGCTAACAATCCTAGCACAGATACGCAGTATTTT; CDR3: CSANNPSTDTQYF
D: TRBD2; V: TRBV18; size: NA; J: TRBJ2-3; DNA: TGTGCCAGCTCAGTAGTAGCGGGTGGCACAGATACGCAGTATTTT; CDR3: CASSVVAGGTDTQYF
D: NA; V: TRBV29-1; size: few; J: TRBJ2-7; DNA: TGCAGCATCGAGGGGGGGGAAGATGTGTACGAGCAGTACTTC; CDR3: CSIEGGEDVYEQYF
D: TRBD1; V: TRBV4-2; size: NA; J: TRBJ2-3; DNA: TGTGCCAGCAGCCCCAGACAGGGTAGGACAGATACGCAGTATTTT; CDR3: CASSPRQGRTDTQYF
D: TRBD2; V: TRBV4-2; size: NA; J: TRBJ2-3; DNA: TGTGCCAGCGCCTTGGGAGGGTCGCGAGATACGCAGTATTTT; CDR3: CASALGGSRDTQYF
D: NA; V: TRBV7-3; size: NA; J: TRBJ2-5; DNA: TGTGCCAGCAGCCCCGCCCGGGGTGGAGAGACCCAGTACTTC; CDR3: CASSPARGGETQYF
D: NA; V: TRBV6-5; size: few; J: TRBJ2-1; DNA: TGTGCCAGCAGTGCGACAGAATCCACTGAGCAGTTCTTC; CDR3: CASSATESTEQFF
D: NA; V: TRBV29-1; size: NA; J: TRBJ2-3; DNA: TGCAGCGTGAACGACTACAGGGCTCCTGAGTATTTT; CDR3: CSVNDYRAPEYF
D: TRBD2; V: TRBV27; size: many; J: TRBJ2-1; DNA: TGTGCCAGCACCACTACCGGGGGGTCCCTTCTGCTTACCAATGAGCAGTTCTTC; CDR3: CASTTTGGSLLLTNEQFF
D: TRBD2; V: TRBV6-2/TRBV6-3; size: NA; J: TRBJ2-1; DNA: TGTGCCAGCAGTTCTAACGGGGGGGCCAATGAGCAGTTCTTC; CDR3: CASSSNGGANEQFF
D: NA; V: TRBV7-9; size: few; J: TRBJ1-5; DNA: TGTGCCAGCAGCTCCGGGACGACTAGGGGCAATCAGCCCCAGCATTTT; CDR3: CASSSGTTRGNQPQHF
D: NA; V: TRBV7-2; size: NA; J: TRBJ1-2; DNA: TGTGCCAGCAGCTTGGCTGTGGTTAACTATGGCTACACCTTC; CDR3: CASSLAVVNYGYTF
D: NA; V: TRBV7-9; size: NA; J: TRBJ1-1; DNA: TGTGCCAGCAGCGAAAATACGTATCGGGACCAGAACACTGAAGCTTTCTTT; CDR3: CASSENTYRDQNTEAFF
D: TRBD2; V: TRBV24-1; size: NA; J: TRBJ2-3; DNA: TGTGCCACCAGTGATTTGAAGCGGGGCCGCCCCGATACGCAGTATTTT; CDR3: CATSDLKRGRPDTQYF
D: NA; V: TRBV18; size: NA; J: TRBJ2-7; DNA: TGTGCCAGCTCACTAGGATCACGCTACGAGCAGTACTTC; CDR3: CASSLGSRYEQYF
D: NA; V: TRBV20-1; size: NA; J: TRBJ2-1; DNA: TGCAGTGCTAGGGGCACTACAGTGATCGAGCAGTTCTTC; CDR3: CSARGTTVIEQFF
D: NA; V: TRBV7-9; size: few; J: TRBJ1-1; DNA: TGTGCCAGCAGCTTACTGGCTGGGCAGGGGAGGGCTGAAGCTTTCTTT; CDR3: CASSLLAGQGRAEAFF